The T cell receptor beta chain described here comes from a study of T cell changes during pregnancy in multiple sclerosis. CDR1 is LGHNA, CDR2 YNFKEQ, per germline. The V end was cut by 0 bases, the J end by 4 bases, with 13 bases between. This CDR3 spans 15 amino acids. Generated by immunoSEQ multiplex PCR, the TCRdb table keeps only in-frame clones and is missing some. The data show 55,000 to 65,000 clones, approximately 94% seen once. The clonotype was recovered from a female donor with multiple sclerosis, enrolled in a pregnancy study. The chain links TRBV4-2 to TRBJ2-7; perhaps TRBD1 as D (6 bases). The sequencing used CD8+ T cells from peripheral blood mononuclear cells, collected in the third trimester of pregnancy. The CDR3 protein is CASSQDPQGLYEQYF. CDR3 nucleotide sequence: TGTGCCAGCAGCCAAGATCCCCAGGGGCTATACGAGCAGTACTTC.